A single sample is the source of the 5 T cell receptor beta chains below, sequenced in a study of T cell repertoires in cytomegalovirus infection (dated by TCRdb to between 2019 and 2020). Reads for this sample came from an Illumina HiSeq 1500. Using fastp trimming at Q25 and MiXCR clonotype assembly, TCRdb reanalyzed the public sequencing data and kept in-frame beta chains. Identical CDR3 proteins give one entry, which carries the most common genes and DNA. In all, the sample holds 150,000 or so distinct CDR3 sequences, and 5.5% to 7% of those were seen once. The ten largest clones capture over 15% of the sample. The sequencing input was PBMCs. Receptor source: a human donor in good health (CMV status not recorded). Some clones in this sample may be carry-over from other donors' samples.

Points on this clonotype: The germline gene is not matched at one end of the junction; a read error may be the cause. CDR3 sequence: CNASGAYNEQFF. CDR3 DNA: TGCAATGCTAGCGGGGCGTACAATGAGCAGTTCTTC. The genes are TRBV20-1 and TRBJ2-1, with 9 nucleotides matching TRBD2. Germline CDR1 DFQATT, CDR2 SNEGSKA (reference sequence). The CDR3 runs 12 residues.

This clonotype was picked up many times. V gene TRBV7-2 combines with J gene TRBJ1-1; 8 bases agree with TRBD1. Germline-derived CDR1 and CDR2 are SGHTA and FQGNSA. The V and J ends lost 5 bases and 0 bases, in that order; junction bases with no gene match: 5. The CDR3 is 15 amino acids. This chain's CDR3 is CASSASTGVNTEAFF. The CDR3, as DNA: TGTGCCAGCAGCGCCTCGACAGGGGTGAACACTGAAGCTTTCTTT. Full variable domain (missing parts from reference TRBV7-2 and TRBJ1-1): GAGVSQSPSNKVTEKGKDVELRCDPISGHTALYWYRQSLGQGLEFLIYFQGNSAPDKSGLPSDRFSAERTGGSVSTLTIQRTQQEDSAVYLCASSASTGVNTEAFFGQGTRLTVV.

The chain couples TRBV7-6 to TRBJ1-4; 9 bases align to TRBD1. The germline gives CDR1 SGHVS, CDR2 FNYEAQ. The CDR3 covers 14 residues. J gave up 8 bases and V 5 bases, and 6 bases lay outside the gene matches. The CDR3: CASSSGDRDEKLFF. CDR3 DNA: TGTGCCAGCAGCAGCGGGGACAGGGACGAAAAACTGTTTTTT.

This clonotype appeared a few times. The chain employs TRBV15 and TRBJ1-6; unclear D gene. The germline V gene encodes CDR1 LNHNV and CDR2 YYDKDF (reference sequence). The CDR3 length is 15 residues. The V end was cut by 0 bases, the J end by 7 bases, with 10 bases between. The CDR3 protein is CATSRDRGINSPLHF. DNA for the CDR3: TGTGCCACCAGCAGAGATCGGGGAATAAATTCACCCCTCCACTTT.

The chain joins TRBV7-2 to TRBJ1-1; no firm D call. This CDR3 contains 15 residues. The germline V and J ends were trimmed by 1 base and 0 bases, with 9 bases remaining between them. Per the germline V gene, CDR1 is SGHTA and CDR2 is FQGNSA. The CDR3 loop is CASSLGLGMNTEAFF. The CDR3 DNA reads as TGTGCCAGCAGCTTAGGTCTGGGCATGAACACTGAAGCTTTCTTT.